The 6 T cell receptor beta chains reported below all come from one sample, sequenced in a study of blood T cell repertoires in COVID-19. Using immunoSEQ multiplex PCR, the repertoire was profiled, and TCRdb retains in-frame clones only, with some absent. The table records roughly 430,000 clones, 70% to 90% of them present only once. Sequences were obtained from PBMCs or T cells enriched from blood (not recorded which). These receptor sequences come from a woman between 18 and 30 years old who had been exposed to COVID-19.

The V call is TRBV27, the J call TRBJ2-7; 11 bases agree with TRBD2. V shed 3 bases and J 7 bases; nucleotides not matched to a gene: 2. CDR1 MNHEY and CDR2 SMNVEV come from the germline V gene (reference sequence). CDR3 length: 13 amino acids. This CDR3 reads CASSLRLAGEQYF. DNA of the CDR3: TGTGCCAGCAGTTTGAGACTAGCGGGGGAGCAGTACTTC.

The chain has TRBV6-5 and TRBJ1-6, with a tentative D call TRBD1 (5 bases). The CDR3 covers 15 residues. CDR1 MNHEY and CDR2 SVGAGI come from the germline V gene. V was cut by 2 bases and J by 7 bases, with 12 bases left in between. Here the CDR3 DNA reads TGTGCCAGCAGTTACGGGGGGACCCAAAATTCACCCCTCCACTTT. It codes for CASSYGGTQNSPLHF.

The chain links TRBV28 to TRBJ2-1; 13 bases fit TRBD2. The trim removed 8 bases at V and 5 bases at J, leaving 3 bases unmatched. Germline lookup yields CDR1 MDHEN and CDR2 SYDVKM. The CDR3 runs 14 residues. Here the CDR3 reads CASRGLAGHNEQFF. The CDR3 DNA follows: TGTGCCAGCCGGGGACTAGCGGGGCACAATGAGCAGTTCTTC.

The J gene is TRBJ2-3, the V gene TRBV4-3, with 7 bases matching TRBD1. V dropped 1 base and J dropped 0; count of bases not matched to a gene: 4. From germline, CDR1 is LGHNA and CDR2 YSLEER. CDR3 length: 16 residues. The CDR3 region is CASSQVEGASTDTQYF. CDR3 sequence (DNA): TGCGCCAGCAGCCAAGTAGAGGGGGCTAGCACAGATACGCAGTATTTT.

CDR3 nucleotide sequence: TGTGCCAGTAGTGCTAAACGGACACGAGACTACGAGCAGTACTTC. As protein: CASSAKRTRDYEQYF. The chain uses TRBV19 and TRBJ2-7; D is possibly TRBD1 (5 bases). This CDR3 region has 15 residues. Germline V gene sequence: CDR1 LNHDA, CDR2 SQIVND (reference sequence). Trimming cost V 5 bases and J 3 bases, with 17 bases left between them. Full variable domain (remainder filled in from reference TRBV19 and TRBJ2-7): DGGITQSPKYLFRKEGQNVTLSCEQNLNHDAMYWYRQDPGQGLRLIYYSQIVNDFQKGDIAEGYSVSREKKESFPLTVTSAQKNPTAFYLCASSAKRTRDYEQYFGPGTRLTVT.

CDR3 coding DNA: TGCGCCAGCAGGAAGACTAGCGGGAGGGCCTTGGGGTACTTC. Translating it yields CASRKTSGRALGYF. The chain joins TRBV5-1 to TRBJ2-7, with 14 nucleotides matching TRBD2. This CDR3 spans 14 amino acids. With 5 bases clipped from V and 12 bases from J, the junction kept 10 bases outside the gene matches. Germline CDR1 reads SGHRS; CDR2 reads YFSETQ.